This T cell receptor beta chain was profiled in a study of OX40 agonist ivuxolimab in advanced cancers. At the level of the study: Clinicians treated patients with ivuxolimab, an agonistic anti-OX40 (CD134) antibody. Previous treatment with anti-PD-1, anti-PD-L1 or anti-CTLA-4 therapy was allowed; 40% had received some. Findings and limits, study-wide: The study observed clonal expansion of CD4+ and CD8+ blood T cells by week 6 at 0.1 to 3.0 mg/kg.

The CDR3 is 15 amino acids. V shed 5 bases and J shed 0 bases, with 10 bases lying between them. CDR1 is MNHEY, CDR2 SMNVEV, per germline (reference sequence). Comment on this clone: Its antigen remains unidentified.

Produced via immunoSEQ multiplex PCR; TCRdb's table is partial and in-frame only. The table includes 34,000 or so clones, 81% detected once. Prior autoimmune disease or systemic immunosuppression barred patients. The sequenced sample was CD4+ or CD8+ T cells sorted from blood, obtained in a trial of the OX40 agonist ivuxolimab. V usage is TRBV27 and J usage is TRBJ2-2; D assignment may be TRBD1 or TRBD2 (6 bases each). This clonotype was obtained from an adult with an advanced solid tumor such as melanoma, head and neck, liver or kidney cancer. The CDR3 reads CASSPRGANTGELFF. The CDR3 DNA reads as TGTGCCAGCAGTCCGAGGGGGGCGAACACCGGGGAGCTGTTTTTT.